These T cell receptor beta chains were read from a single sample in a study of blood T cell repertoires in COVID-19. Assay: immunoSEQ multiplex PCR; the TCRdb copy retains only in-frame clones and omits some. The sample consists of some 300,000 clones, 88% of them appearing once. The sequencing sample was made of PBMCs or T cells enriched from blood (not recorded which). Receptors originate from a woman aged 55-69 years in a cohort exposed to, infected with or recovered from COVID-19 (not recorded which). Each CDR3 is given with its conserved first and last residue. Each record gives: V gene, clone size, J gene, CDR3 protein. Clone size appears in some rows only: once, few, many, or a class for an expanded clone.

>TRBV7-2|NA|TRBJ2-3
CASSLEGLFRYF
>TRBV28|NA|TRBJ2-4
CASSLIRRGTKNIQYF
>TRBV2|NA|TRBJ2-5
CANKREGRGVVETQYF
>TRBV7-8|NA|TRBJ1-3
CASSLVVAGTGYGNTIYF
>TRBV7-3|NA|TRBJ2-7
CASSSRGKPLSYEQYF
>TRBV28|NA|TRBJ1-4
CASSPPAGNEKLFF
>TRBV6-1|NA|TRBJ1-1
CASSENPQRDTEAFF
>TRBV7-3|NA|TRBJ2-3
CASSHLAGGSTDTQYF
>TRBV24-1|NA|TRBJ2-7
CATSDLYEQYF
>TRBV9|NA|TRBJ2-5
CASSEGTAQETQYF
>TRBV28|NA|TRBJ2-3
CASSLSGTSGRARVDTQYF
>TRBV4-1|few|TRBJ2-3
CASSLVAGARDTQYF
>TRBV27|once|TRBJ2-7
CASSRSASYEQYF
>TRBV9|few|TRBJ1-4
CASSVATGGEKLFF
>TRBV6-5|NA|TRBJ1-1
CASSYIGGNTEAFF
>TRBV5-4|NA|TRBJ1-4
CASSSDMANEKLFF
>TRBV19|NA|TRBJ1-5
CASSHRRDRGFEGNQPQHF
>TRBV7-8|NA|TRBJ2-1
CASSLSGRSYNEQFF
>TRBV24-1|many|TRBJ1-6
CATSPFVQGQQNSPLHF
>TRBV7-2|NA|TRBJ1-2
CASSTRTGGGGYGYTF
>TRBV4-1|NA|TRBJ2-1
CASSQIGQGYNEQFF
>TRBV19|NA|TRBJ1-1
CASSIAWLQNTEAFF
>TRBV23-1|NA|TRBJ1-2
CASSSKKNRVGYTF
>TRBV7-6|NA|TRBJ2-5
CASSLGLADRETQYF
>TRBV6-5|NA|TRBJ1-3
CASSYSQASGNTIYF
>TRBV5-5|NA|TRBJ2-7
CASSLLAGGGEQYF
>TRBV30|NA|TRBJ1-5
CAWSVGQKSNQPQHF
>TRBV10-3|NA|TRBJ2-1
CAISITGGASGRGDEQFF
>TRBV28|once|TRBJ1-6
CASSSPSPRGSPLHF
>TRBV7-3|NA|TRBJ2-1
CASSLNREQFF
>TRBV11-2|NA|TRBJ2-2
CASSSFAGTGELFF
>TRBV6-2/TRBV6-3|NA|TRBJ1-1
CASTPTGQGEAFF
>TRBV28|NA|TRBJ1-6
CASGQGPKNSPLHF
>TRBV7-3|NA|TRBJ2-7
CASSLATGGEQYF
>TRBV5-1|NA|TRBJ2-7
CASSPSGGTPSYEQYF
>TRBV18|NA|TRBJ2-3
CASSPTGLAGGPDTQYF
>TRBV15|NA|TRBJ1-5
CATSSYGTGNQPQHF
>TRBV18|NA|TRBJ2-7
CASSPPSSHEQYF
>TRBV7-2|NA|TRBJ2-7
CASSFARGYEQYF
>TRBV18|few|TRBJ1-6
CASSPKEGTSPLHF
>TRBV6-6|NA|TRBJ2-3
CASSSGGFRTDTQYF
>TRBV19|NA|TRBJ1-3
CASMSGGRDTIYF
>TRBV6-5|NA|TRBJ2-7
CASSPGHFSYEQYF
>TRBV5-8|NA|TRBJ1-5
CASSLFGRGSNQPQHF
>TRBV10-1|few|TRBJ2-7
CASSEGVSGRLYEQYF
>TRBV6-6|NA|TRBJ2-7
CASSLNRVGVYEQYF
>TRBV10-3|NA|TRBJ1-3
CAISAPGQDSSGNTIYF
>TRBV19|few|TRBJ2-1
CASSMGTSGRIDEQFF
>TRBV6-5|NA|TRBJ1-4
CASSLTGSDEKLFF
>TRBV5-8|NA|TRBJ1-1
CASSPGTGRTEAFF